Detailed here is one TCR beta chain. The method was immunoSEQ multiplex PCR; TCRdb's version includes in-frame clones alone and lacks a portion of them. The table lists about 66,000 clones, 96% of them singletons, with around 0.086% in the top ten. The entry originates in a study of siplizumab effects on memory and regulatory T cells. V lost 11 bases and J 6 bases, leaving 14 bases between the germline ends. The CDR3 consists of 11 residues. The germline V gene has CDR1 MNHEY and CDR2 SVGAGI. The TCR originated in a human donor in good health. The rearrangement links TRBV6-5 to TRBJ2-7; D possibly uses TRBD1 or TRBD2 (6 bases each). The specimen was naive CD8+ T cells sorted from blood. CDR3 protein: CAARGPGEQYF. The DNA of the CDR3 is TGTGCCGCCCGGGGGCCGGGCGAGCAGTACTTC.